The TCR beta chain described here comes from a study of blood T cell repertoires in COVID-19. As for the study in general: From T cells, B-cell-depleted T cells, or PBMCs came the material, which was cDNA or gDNA.

Profiling relied on immunoSEQ multiplex PCR, and the TCRdb table lists in-frame clones only, not all of them. The sample includes about 250,000 clones, 70% to 90% seen only once; the top ten take roughly 3%. Germline assignment: CDR1 SNHLY and CDR2 FYNNEI. V gave up 10 bases and J gave up 3 bases, with 9 bases separating them. This CDR3 contains 11 residues. The sequencing input was peripheral blood. This TCR was recovered from a man between 18 and 29 years old with active or convalescent COVID-19. The V and J genes are TRBV2 and TRBJ1-1; the D gene is possibly TRBD1 (6 bases). The CDR3 coding sequence is TGTGCCACACAGGGATACACTGAAGCTTTCTTT. Its translation: CATQGYTEAFF. The whole variable domain, remainder taken from reference TRBV2 and TRBJ1-1, is EPEVTQTPSHQVTQMGQEVILRCVPISNHLYFYWYRQILGQKVEFLVSFYNNEISEKSEIFDDQFSVERPDGSNFTLKIRSTKLEDSAMYFCATQGYTEAFFGQGTRLTVV.